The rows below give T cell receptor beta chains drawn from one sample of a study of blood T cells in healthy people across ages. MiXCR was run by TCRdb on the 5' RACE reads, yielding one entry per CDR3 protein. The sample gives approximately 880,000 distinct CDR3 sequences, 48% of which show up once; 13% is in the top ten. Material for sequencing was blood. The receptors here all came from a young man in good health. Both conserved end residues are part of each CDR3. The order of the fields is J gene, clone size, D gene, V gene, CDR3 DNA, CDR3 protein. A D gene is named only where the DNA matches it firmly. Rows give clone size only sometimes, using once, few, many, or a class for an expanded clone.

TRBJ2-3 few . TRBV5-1 TGCGCCAGCAGCTTGGAAACCCTCACAGATACGCAGTATTTT CASSLETLTDTQYF
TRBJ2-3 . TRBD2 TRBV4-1 TGCGCCAGCAGCCCAGGGCGGGGGGGCACTAGCACAGATACGCAGTATTTT CASSPGRGGTSTDTQYF
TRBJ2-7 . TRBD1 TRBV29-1 TGCAGCGTTGGTGTCTGGACAGGACTCTCCTACGAGCAGTACTTC CSVGVWTGLSYEQYF
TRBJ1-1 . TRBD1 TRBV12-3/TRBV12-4 TGTGCCAGCAGTTTACAGGGGGGGATGAACACTGAAGCTTTCTTT CASSLQGGMNTEAFF
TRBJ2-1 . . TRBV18 TGTGCCAGCTCACCAGCGGAGGGCAATGAGCAGTTCTTC CASSPAEGNEQFF
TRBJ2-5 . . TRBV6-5 TGTGCCAGCAGTTATTCATGGACAGAATTACAAGAGACCCAGTACTTC CASSYSWTELQETQYF
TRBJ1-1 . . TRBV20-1 TGCAGTGCTAGAGACGGGGGCGGCGTGAACACTGAAGCTTTCTTT CSARDGGGVNTEAFF
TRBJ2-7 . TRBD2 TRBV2 TGTGCCAGCAGTGAAACGGGACTAACGGGAGTTAATGAGCAGTACTTC CASSETGLTGVNEQYF
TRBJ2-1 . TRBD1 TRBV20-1 TGCAGTGCTAGGAGGGGGCTCGGTGATGAGCAGTTCTTC CSARRGLGDEQFF
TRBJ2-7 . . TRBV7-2 TGTGCCAGCAGCTTTACGTCCATAAACCCCTACGAGCAGTACTTC CASSFTSINPYEQYF
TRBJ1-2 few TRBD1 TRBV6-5 TGTGCCAGCAGTTACTCCGGCAGGGGGCGATTTTTGTATGGCTACACCTTC CASSYSGRGRFLYGYTF
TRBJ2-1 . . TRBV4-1 TGCGCCAGCAGCCCGACGATCAGGGGAAATGAGCAGTTCTTC CASSPTIRGNEQFF
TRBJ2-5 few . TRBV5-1 TGCGCCAGCAGCTTGGTAGGGGGGCCAGAGACCCAGTACTTC CASSLVGGPETQYF
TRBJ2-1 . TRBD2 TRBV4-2 TGTGCCAGCAGCCAAGATTACTTCCGACTGAGCGGGGTGTCGAACAATGAGCAGTTCTTC CASSQDYFRLSGVSNNEQFF
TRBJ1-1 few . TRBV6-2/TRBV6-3 TGTGCCAGCACCCCTCAAGGGGGCACTGAAGCTTTCTTT CASTPQGGTEAFF
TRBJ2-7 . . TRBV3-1 TGTGCCAGCAGCCAAGGGGGACGGCAGTACTTC CASSQGGRQYF
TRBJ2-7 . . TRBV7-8 TGTGCCAGCCGTTTTCGGGGGCTCTCCTACGAGCAGTACTTC CASRFRGLSYEQYF
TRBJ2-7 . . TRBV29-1 TGCAGCGTTGTAACGGGGGTGATAGACGAGCAGTACTTC CSVVTGVIDEQYF
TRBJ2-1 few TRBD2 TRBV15 TGTGCCACCAAGGCTAGCGGGGGGGTTTACAATGAGCAGTTCTTC CATKASGGVYNEQFF
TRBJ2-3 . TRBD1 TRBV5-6 TGTGCCAGCAGCTTGGAGACAACAGGGGTGGCAGATACGCAGTATTTT CASSLETTGVADTQYF
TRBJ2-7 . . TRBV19 TGTGCCACGCGGGACAGAGAAATCTACGAGCAGTACTTC CATRDREIYEQYF
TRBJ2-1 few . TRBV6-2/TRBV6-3 TGTGCCAGCAGTCAGAGAAATGAGCAGTTCTTC CASSQRNEQFF
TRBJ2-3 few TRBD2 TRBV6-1 TGTGCCAGCAGTGAAGCCTGGACTAGCGGGGGGGCAGGCGCAGATACGCAGTATTTT CASSEAWTSGGAGADTQYF
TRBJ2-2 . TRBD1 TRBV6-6 TGTGCCAGCGGTCTGTTACAGGGGAAACCCGGGGAGCTGTTTTTT CASGLLQGKPGELFF
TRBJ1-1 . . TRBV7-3 TGTGCCAGCAGCCCGCCGGGGCCCAGATCAGCTTTCTTT CASSPPGPRSAFF
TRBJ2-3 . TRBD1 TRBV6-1 TGTGCCAGCAGTGCCGGACAGGACACAGATACGCAGTATTTT CASSAGQDTDTQYF
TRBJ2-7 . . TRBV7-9 TGTGCCAGCAGCTCAACCCAGGGCCTTCCTCCCTACGAGCAGTACTTC CASSSTQGLPPYEQYF
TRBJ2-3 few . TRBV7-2 TGTGCCAGCAGCTTAGGACCCCTCACAGATACGCAGTATTTT CASSLGPLTDTQYF
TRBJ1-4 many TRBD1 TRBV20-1 TGCAGTGCTAGAGGGACAGGGGGTGAAAAACTGTTTTTT CSARGTGGEKLFF
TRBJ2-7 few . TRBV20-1 TGCAGTGCGGCAGGAAGGACGTACGAGCAGTACTTC CSAAGRTYEQYF
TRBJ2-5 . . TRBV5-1 TGCGCCAGCAGCTTGGGGGGAAACAGGGAAGAGACCCAGTACTTC CASSLGGNREETQYF
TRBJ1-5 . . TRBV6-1 TGTGCCAGCAGGGGCGGACCTAATCAGCCCCAGCATTTT CASRGGPNQPQHF
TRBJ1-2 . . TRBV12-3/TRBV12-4 TGTGCCAGCAGTTTTCGGACAGACGGAGGTTATGGCTACACCTTC CASSFRTDGGYGYTF